The 23 T cell receptor beta chains listed next were all sequenced from one sample in a study of T cell clonality in common variable immunodeficiency. Only in-frame clones appear in the TCRdb table, and some are missing; sequencing was by immunoSEQ multiplex PCR. In total the sample includes about 52,000 clones, none of them seen once. Sequencing was performed on peripheral blood mononuclear cells. These receptors all come from a person aged 18 to 75 in good health.

This clone was detected many times. The read is 3 residues too short to cover the CDR3 end, so that end is filled in from the germline J gene. The V call is TRBV7-2, the J call TRBJ2-7, with TRBD2 identical over 10 bases. V lost 5 bases to trimming and J lost 0 bases; unmatched junction nucleotides: 4. The CDR3 is 15 amino acids. Germline assignment: CDR1 SGHTA and CDR2 FQGNSA. The CDR3 loop is CASSVTSGDSYEQYF. CDR3 DNA (partial): TGTGCCAGCAGCGTCACTAGCGGGGACTCCTACGAG. The full variable domain, completed using reference TRBV7-2 and TRBJ2-7, is GAGVSQSPSNKVTEKGKDVELRCDPISGHTALYWYRQSLGQGLEFLIYFQGNSAPDKSGLPSDRFSAERTGGSVSTLTIQRTQQEDSAVYLCASSVTSGDSYEQYFGPGTRLTVT.

The sample holds many counts of this clone. The missing CDR3 end, 3 residues past where the read stops, is filled in from the germline J gene. The same CDR3 arises from other DNA sequences in this sample as well. The chain uses TRBV19 and TRBJ2-7, with 9 bases fitting TRBD2. The CDR3 has 15 residues. CDR1 and CDR2 (germline): LNHDA, SQIVND (reference sequence). J lost 4 bases, V lost 2 bases, and 6 bases had no gene match. Incomplete CDR3 DNA: TGTGCCAGTAGTATACAGGCGGGAGGGCGATACGAG. This sequence encodes CASSIQAGGRYE. Given in full, the CDR3 is CASSIQAGGRYEQYF.

This clone was detected a few times. The CDR3 extends 3 residues past the end of the read, so its final part is completed from the germline J gene. The genes are TRBV11-2 and TRBJ1-1; D is uncertain. Germline CDR1 and CDR2: SGHAT and FQNNGV. The CDR3 is 14 amino acids. The sequenced part of the CDR3 DNA is TGTGCCAGCAGCTTAGTGACCCAGCGGCATGGA. It is translated as CASSLVTQRHG. The entire CDR3 protein is CASSLVTQRHGAFF.

In its sample, this clone was seen many times. From the germline J gene comes the end of the CDR3, since the read stops 3 residues before it. The chain recombines TRBV4-1 with TRBJ1-4; 9 bases match TRBD1. CDR3 size: 15 residues. Trimming removed 6 bases from V and 4 bases from J; junction bases left unmatched: 6. Looked up from germline, CDR1 is MGHRA and CDR2 is YSYEKL. The CDR3 protein is CASRRTGVRNEKLFF. The sequenced part of the CDR3 DNA is TGCGCCAGCAGGCGGACAGGGGTCCGTAATGAAAAA.

This clone was counted at least ten times. The CDR3 is cut off 3 residues early in the read; its end comes from the germline J gene. The chain links TRBV12-3 or TRBV12-4 to TRBJ2-7; TRBD1 matches 7 bases. The V segment lost 8 bases and the J segment 1 base; nucleotides outside the gene matches: 20. CDR3 length equals 18 residues. The CDR3 DNA, read in part, is TGTGCCAGCTCGGGAAGCAGGGGGACCTTAGCGTGGTCCTACGAG. It yields the protein CASSGSRGTLAWSYE. The whole CDR3 protein reads CASSGSRGTLAWSYEQYF.

Ten or more counts support this clone. Sequencing ends 3 residues short of the CDR3 end; the germline J gene provides the rest. The J gene is TRBJ2-5, the V gene TRBV5-1; possibly TRBD1 for D (5 bases). V gave up 0 bases and J gave up 3 bases, with 12 bases separating them. This CDR3 spans 15 amino acids. Germline V gene data show CDR1 as SGHRS and CDR2 as YFSETQ. The chain's CDR3 is CASSLEGRGEETQYF. Partial CDR3 DNA: TGCGCCAGCAGCTTGGAGGGGCGCGGTGAAGAGACC.

As to this clone: The read comes to an end 3 residues before the CDR3 does, leaving the germline J gene to fill in the end. This chain uses TRBV19 with TRBJ1-6; 10 positions agree with TRBD1. The CDR3 consists of 15 residues. CDR1 and CDR2 (germline): LNHDA, SQIVND (reference sequence). The trim removed 6 bases at V and 10 bases at J, leaving 9 bases unmatched. The CDR3 spells CASSTTGQGESPLHF. Incomplete CDR3 DNA: TGTGCCAGTAGCACTACAGGACAGGGGGAATCACCC.

A remark on this clone: A read error may account for a junction end that differs from germline. The CDR3 end lies 3 residues beyond the end of the read and is filled in from the germline J gene. This sample also contains other DNA sequences that code for the same CDR3. This sequence joins TRBV30 and TRBJ1-3; 9 positions agree with TRBD1. The CDR3 has 15 residues. From germline, CDR1 is GTSNPN and CDR2 SVGIG (reference sequence). The CDR3 region is CAWSQPGQGRNTIYF. The DNA read from the CDR3 is TGTGCCTGGAGCCAACCGGGACAGGGAAGAAACACA.

This clone was observed at least ten times. A read error may account for a junction end that differs from germline. The CDR3 end falls 3 residues outside the read, so it is completed with the germline J gene. This chain links TRBV7-7 with TRBJ2-3; no clear D gene. Germline V gene data show CDR1 as SSHAT and CDR2 as FNYEAQ (reference sequence). The CDR3 is 13 residues long. The CDR3 DNA, read in part, is TGTGCTAGCAGCTTATATACGGGAGATACG. It is translated as CASSLYTGDT. The entire CDR3 reads CASSLYTGDTQYF.

This clone was detected many times. Sequencing ends 3 residues short of the CDR3 end; the germline J gene provides the rest. This chain connects TRBV7-2 to TRBJ2-5; 9 bases agree with TRBD2. Germline CDR1 SGHTA, CDR2 FQGNSA. The CDR3 loop spans 14 amino acids. J gave up 3 bases and V 5 bases, and 4 bases lay outside the gene matches. The CDR3 protein is CASSPASGEETQYF. CDR3 bases read: TGTGCCAGCAGCCCCGCTAGCGGGGAAGAGACC.

This clone was observed many times. The CDR3 end is not reached by the read, which stops 3 residues before it; the germline J gene fills it in. V gene TRBV29-1 combines with J gene TRBJ1-1, with TRBD1 identical over 9 bases. Germline CDR1 and CDR2: SQVTM and ANQGSEA. The length of the CDR3 is 12 residues. CDR3 loop: CSALTGGPEAFF. CDR3 DNA (partial): TGCAGCGCCCTGACAGGGGGGCCCGAA. The whole variable domain, filled in from reference TRBV29-1 and TRBJ1-1, reads SAVISQKPSRDICQRGTSLTIQCQVDSQVTMMFWYRQQPGQSLTLIATANQGSEATYESGFVIDKFPISRPNLTFSTLTVSNMSPEDSSIYLCSALTGGPEAFFGQGTRLTVV.

This clone was counted at least ten times. The sequence runs out 3 residues before the end of the CDR3; the remainder is reconstructed from the germline J gene. The V gene is TRBV20-1, the J gene TRBJ2-2; the D gene is possibly TRBD2 (5 bases). The CDR3 contains 14 residues. V dropped 6 bases and J dropped 6 bases, with 17 bases sitting between them. Germline loops: CDR1 DFQATT, CDR2 SNEGSKA (reference sequence). The covered CDR3 bases are TGCAGTGCCAAGCGCCCGGGGATACCCGGGGAG. It yields the protein CSAKRPGIPGE. The full CDR3 sequence reads CSAKRPGIPGELFF.

This clone has at least ten counts. The CDR3 is cut off 3 residues early in the read; its end comes from the germline J gene. V and J are TRBV20-1 and TRBJ1-5, with 9 nucleotides matching TRBD1. In germline, CDR1 is DFQATT, CDR2 SNEGSKA (reference sequence). The length of the CDR3 is 16 residues. J gave up 2 bases and V 3 bases, and 8 bases lay outside the gene matches. The CDR3 is CSASHRGRLGNQPQHF. The sequenced part of the CDR3 DNA is TGCAGTGCTAGTCACAGGGGGCGCCTTGGCAATCAGCCC.

This clone was observed at least ten times. From the germline J gene comes the end of the CDR3, since the read stops 3 residues before it. This chain joins TRBV12-5 and TRBJ2-1; the match to TRBD1 covers 10 bases. Trimming removed 0 bases from V and 8 bases from J; junction bases left unmatched: 4. Germline CDR1 is LGHNT and CDR2 is FRNRAP. The CDR3 loop spans 15 amino acids. The CDR3: CASGLVGTGEYEQFF. The DNA read from the CDR3 is TGTGCTAGTGGTTTGGTCGGGACAGGGGAGTATGAG.

This clone was picked up many times. CDR3 sequence: CASSLNSGELFF. The DNA read from the CDR3 is TGTGCCAGCAGCTTAAACTCCGGGGAG. The chain employs TRBV7-3 and TRBJ2-2; D uncertain. The read falls 3 residues short of the CDR3 end, and the missing part is taken from the germline J gene. CDR1 is SGHTA, CDR2 FQGTGA, per germline. Trimming took off 1 base at V and 6 bases at J, with 3 bases between the two ends. The CDR3 has 12 amino acids. Full variable domain (missing parts from reference TRBV7-3 and TRBJ2-2): GAGVSQTPSNKVTEKGKYVELRCDPISGHTALYWYRQSLGQGPEFLIYFQGTGAADDSGLPNDRFFAVRPEGSVSTLKIQRTERGDSAVYLCASSLNSGELFFGEGSRLTVL.

About this clone itself: Mismatch with germline at one junction end may stem from a read error. Read sequence stops 3 residues before the CDR3 end, and the germline J gene provides the missing end. The chain has TRBV7-7 and TRBJ2-1, with no clear D. Germline-derived CDR1 and CDR2 are SSHAT and FNYEAQ (reference sequence). The CDR3 runs to 12 residues. CDR3 DNA (partial): TGTGCTAGCAGCTCTTTAGACAATGAG. This translates into CASSSLDNE. The entire CDR3 reads CASSSLDNEQFF. Drawing the rest from reference TRBV7-7 and TRBJ2-1, the complete variable domain is GAGVSQSPRYKVTKRGQDVTLRCDPISSHATLYWYQQALGQGPEFLTYFNYEAQPDKSGLPSDRFSAERPEGSISTLTIQRTEQRDSAMYRCASSSLDNEQFFGPGTRLTVL.

Many counts were recorded for this clone. The read comes to an end 3 residues before the CDR3 does, leaving the germline J gene to fill in the end. The chain combines TRBV18 with TRBJ2-2, with D unresolved. V lost 6 bases, J lost 3 bases, and 11 bases lay in between. The CDR3 is made up of 14 amino acids. Germline assignment: CDR1 KGHSH and CDR2 LQKENI. The sequenced part of the CDR3 DNA is TGTGCCAGCTCCCGAAGCGAAGACACCGGGGAG. This gives the protein CASSRSEDTGE. The complete CDR3 sequence is CASSRSEDTGELFF. Combining the CDR3 with reference TRBV18 and TRBJ2-2 gives the whole variable domain NAGVMQNPRHLVRRRGQEARLRCSPMKGHSHVYWYRQLPEEGLKFMVYLQKENIIDESGMPKERFSAEFPKEGPSILRIQQVVRGDSAAYFCASSRSEDTGELFFGEGSRLTVL.

This clone was recorded many times. Read data end 3 residues before the CDR3 end; the end is taken from the germline J gene. The chain carries TRBV16 and TRBJ1-2; D perhaps matches TRBD1 (6 bases). The CDR3 has 17 residues. The germline gives CDR1 KGHSY, CDR2 FQNENV. V was cut by 0 bases and J by 2 bases, with 16 bases left in between. This CDR3 is CASSQSPGEVGNYGYTF. CDR3 bases read: TGTGCCAGCAGCCAATCCCCAGGGGAGGTTGGGAACTATGGC.

This clone was seen many times. Compared with germline, one end of the junction differs, possibly owing to a read error. From the germline J gene comes the end of the CDR3, since the read stops 3 residues before it. The rearrangement links TRBV4-2 to TRBJ1-4; D gene unclear. The CDR3 consists of 14 residues. Germline V gives CDR1 LGHNA, CDR2 YNFKEQ. The CDR3 reads CASSQDLVVHQLFF. CDR3 DNA (partial): TGCGCCAGCAGCCAAGATCTGGTAGTTCATCAA.

This clone has more than one count but fewer than ten. At one of its ends the junction is not consistent with the germline gene, which may arise from a read error. The CDR3 end falls 3 residues outside the read, so it is completed with the germline J gene. The rearrangement links TRBV7-7 to TRBJ1-2, with D possibly TRBD1 on 5 matching bases. Germline values: CDR1 SSHAT, CDR2 FNYEAQ (reference sequence). The CDR3 length is 15 residues. The CDR3 bases that were read are TGTGCTAGCAGCCCAACTAGCGGGGGGAAAGATACC. This sequence encodes CASSPTSGGKDT. The whole CDR3 protein is CASSPTSGGKDTYTF.

This clone has just a few counts. One end of the junction does not line up with germline, which may come from a read error. The CDR3 end falls 3 residues outside the read, so it is completed with the germline J gene. V usage is TRBV7-7 and J usage is TRBJ1-1; D might be TRBD1 (5 bases). The CDR3 sequence is 15 residues long. Germline V gene lookup returns CDR1 SSHAT and CDR2 FNYEAQ (reference sequence). The CDR3 DNA, read in part, is TGTGCTAGCAGCCCCTCTACGGGGGGTAACGCTGAA. As protein: CASSPSTGGNAE. The complete CDR3 protein is CASSPSTGGNAEAFF.

This clone was detected many times. The missing CDR3 end, 3 residues past where the read stops, is filled in from the germline J gene. The V call is TRBV6-2 or TRBV6-3, the J call TRBJ1-2; TRBD1 matches at 8 bases. This CDR3 is 13 amino acids long. Trimming at V came to 5 bases and at J to 7 bases, leaving 6 bases not matched to a gene. Germline V gives CDR1 MNHEY, CDR2 SVGEGT. The CDR3: CASSTQGDRGYTF. The part of the CDR3 DNA that was read is TGTGCCAGCAGTACACAGGGGGATCGTGGC.

This clone has a count of ten or more. CDR3 DNA, as far as it was read: TGTGCCAGTAGTATAAGGACACCCTCTAGGTATGGC. Encoded protein: CASSIRTPSRYG. The entire CDR3 protein reads CASSIRTPSRYGYTF. The rearrangement joins TRBV19 to TRBJ1-2, with TRBD1 as a possible D gene (5 bases). The sequence runs out 3 residues before the end of the CDR3; the remainder is reconstructed from the germline J gene. V lost 2 bases and J lost 5, with 15 bases in between. CDR3 length: 15 amino acids. Germline V gene lookup returns CDR1 LNHDA and CDR2 SQIVND (reference sequence).